This T cell receptor beta chain was obtained from a study of long-term antiretroviral therapy in people with HIV. Study-wide points: Compared with controls, HIV repertoires showed narrower CDR3 length ranges. ART was followed by higher diversity that remained below transplant donor controls.

Trimming took 0 bases from V and 6 from J, leaving 6 bases between them. From germline, CDR1 is SGHAT and CDR2 FQDESV (reference sequence). CDR3 length equals 13 residues. Details on this clone: Antigen unknown.

The assay used was immunoSEQ (version v3.0), run at survey level. Only in-frame clones appear in the TCRdb table, and some are missing; sequencing was by immunoSEQ multiplex PCR. Found here are around 25,000 clones, 88% of them singletons; the top ten hold more than 4.5%. A minimum of one pre-ART and two post-ART PBMC samples existed for each donor. The chain uses TRBV11-1 and TRBJ2-4, with D unresolved. The sequence derives from a man under 40 with HIV. Specimen: unsorted PBMCs, collected more than 4.4 years after starting antiretroviral therapy. CDR3 sequence: CASSLAGRNIQYF. DNA of the CDR3: TGTGCCAGCAGCTTAGCAGGGCGAAACATTCAGTACTTC. The full variable domain, with the rest looked up from reference TRBV11-1 and TRBJ2-4, is EAEVAQSPRYKITEKSQAVAFWCDPISGHATLYWYRQILGQGPELLVQFQDESVVDDSQLPKDRFSAERLKGVDSTLKIQPAELGDSAMYLCASSLAGRNIQYFGAGTRLSVL.